This TCR beta chain was identified in a study of T-cell memory formation after mild COVID-19. Study details: TCR clusters were mostly confined to one donor each.

The V end was cut by 4 bases, the J end by 5 bases, with 19 bases between. The CDR3 contains 16 residues. Per germline, CDR1 LNHDA and CDR2 SQIVND (reference sequence). A single record per CDR3 protein comes from TCRdb applying MiXCR to the 5' RACE reads. The sample has roughly 350,000 distinct CDR3 sequences; over 20% are singletons. The material sequenced was PBMCs or a T cell subset sorted from them (not recorded which). V is TRBV19 and J is TRBJ2-3, with D possibly being TRBD2 (6 bases). This TCR was recovered from an adult woman who had mild COVID-19 (a few samples of this study predate the infection). Cell type and time point are not known. CDR3 sequence (DNA): TGTGCCAGTAGTAGCGGGGTATTACTTCTCAGAGATACGCAGTATTTT. Translation gives CASSSGVLLLRDTQYF. Based on the CDR3 plus reference TRBV19 and TRBJ2-3, the full variable domain is DGGITQSPKYLFRKEGQNVTLSCEQNLNHDAMYWYRQDPGQGLRLIYYSQIVNDFQKGDIAEGYSVSREKKESFPLTVTSAQKNPTAFYLCASSSGVLLLRDTQYFGPGTRLTVL.